The clone carrying this T cell receptor beta chain occurred once. The data derive from a study of T cell responses to AZD1222 COVID-19 vaccine. Clones were sequenced by immunoSEQ multiplex PCR, and TCRdb holds only the in-frame ones, with some missing. The table has 120,000 or so clones, around 85% seen once. This TCR was recovered from an adult in good health. The source material was peripheral blood, sampled on day 0 of AZD1222 vaccination.

CDR3 nucleotide sequence: TGTGCCAGCAGTCCAACCGGGACAGGGATTGCGGAGACCCAGTACTTC. This encodes CASSPTGTGIAETQYF. The V call is TRBV28, the J call TRBJ2-5; 9 positions match TRBD1. Germline values: CDR1 MDHEN, CDR2 SYDVKM. V shed 5 bases and J 5 bases; nucleotides not matched to a gene: 12. The CDR3 is 16 residues long.